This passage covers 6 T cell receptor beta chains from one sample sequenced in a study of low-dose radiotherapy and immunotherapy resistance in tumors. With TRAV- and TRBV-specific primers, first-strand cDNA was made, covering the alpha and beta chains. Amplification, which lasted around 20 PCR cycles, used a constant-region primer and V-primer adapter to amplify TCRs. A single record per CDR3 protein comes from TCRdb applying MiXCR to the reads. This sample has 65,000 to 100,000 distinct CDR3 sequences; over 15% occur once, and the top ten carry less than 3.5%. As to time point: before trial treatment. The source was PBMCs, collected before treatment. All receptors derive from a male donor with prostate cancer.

As DNA, the CDR3 is TGTGCCAGCAGTGACGGCCTTAATGAAAAACTGTTTTTT. Residues: CASSDGLNEKLFF. This sequence joins TRBV28 and TRBJ1-4; D uncertain. The CDR3 runs 13 residues. V lost 5 bases, J lost 4 bases, and 8 bases lay in between. Per germline, CDR1 MDHEN and CDR2 SYDVKM.

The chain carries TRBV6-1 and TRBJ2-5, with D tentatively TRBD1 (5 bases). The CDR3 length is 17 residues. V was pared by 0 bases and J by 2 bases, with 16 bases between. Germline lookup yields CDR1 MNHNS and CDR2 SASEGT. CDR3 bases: TGTGCCAGCAGTGAAGCAAGGGGTAGACCAGGGCAAGAGACCCAGTACTTC. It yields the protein CASSEARGRPGQETQYF.

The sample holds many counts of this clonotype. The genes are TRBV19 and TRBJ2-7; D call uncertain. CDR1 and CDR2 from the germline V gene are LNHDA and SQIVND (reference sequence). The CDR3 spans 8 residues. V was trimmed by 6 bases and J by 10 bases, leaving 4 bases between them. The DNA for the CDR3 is TGTGCCAGTAGCCCCCAGTACTTC. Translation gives CASSPQYF.

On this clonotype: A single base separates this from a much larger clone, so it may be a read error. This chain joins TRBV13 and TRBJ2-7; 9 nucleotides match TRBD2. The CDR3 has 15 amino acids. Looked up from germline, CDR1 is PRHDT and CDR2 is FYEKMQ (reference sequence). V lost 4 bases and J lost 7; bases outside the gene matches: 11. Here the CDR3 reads CASSSRLRGGNEQYF. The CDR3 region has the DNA TGTGCCAGCAGCTCCCGTTTGCGGGGGGGCAATGAGCAGTACTTC.

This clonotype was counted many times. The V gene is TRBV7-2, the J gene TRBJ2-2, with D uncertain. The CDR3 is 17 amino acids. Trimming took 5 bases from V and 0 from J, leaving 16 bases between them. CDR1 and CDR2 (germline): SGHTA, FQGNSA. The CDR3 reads CASSPALGPANTGELFF. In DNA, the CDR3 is TGTGCCAGCAGCCCAGCCCTCGGACCCGCGAACACCGGGGAGCTGTTTTTT.

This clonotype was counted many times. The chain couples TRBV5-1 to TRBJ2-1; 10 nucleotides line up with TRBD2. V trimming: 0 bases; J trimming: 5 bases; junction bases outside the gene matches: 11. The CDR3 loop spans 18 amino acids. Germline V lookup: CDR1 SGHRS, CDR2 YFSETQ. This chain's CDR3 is CASSLGVLAGAVNNEQFF. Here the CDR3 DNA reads TGCGCCAGCAGCTTGGGCGTGCTAGCGGGGGCCGTGAACAATGAGCAGTTCTTC.